Listed here is a single T cell receptor beta chain. This table comes from immunoSEQ multiplex PCR, and its TCRdb copy is limited to in-frame clones, with some not included. The data show around 63,000 clones, about 93% seen once. These data originate in a study of T cell changes during pregnancy in multiple sclerosis. V shed 8 bases, J shed 3 bases, and the junction held 1 base outside the gene matches. Germline CDR1 reads MDHEN; CDR2 reads SYDVKM. This CDR3 region has 12 residues. This sequence joins TRBV28 and TRBJ2-7, with 10 bases matching TRBD1. The TCR sequence derives from a female donor in good health, enrolled as a control in a pregnancy study. Sequencing was performed on peripheral blood, taken in the third trimester of pregnancy. CDR3 sequence: CASWDRGYEQYF. CDR3 DNA: TGTGCCAGCTGGGACAGGGGCTACGAGCAGTACTTC.